This T cell receptor (beta chain) was recorded in a study of blood T cell repertoires in COVID-19. Sequenced by immunoSEQ multiplex PCR; TCRdb stores in-frame clones only, minus some. The sample has approximately 160,000 clones; roughly 80% are singletons. V was cut by 6 bases and J by 3 bases, with 9 bases left in between. The CDR3 sequence is 14 residues long. Germline values: CDR1 SNHLY, CDR2 FYNNEI. This chain connects TRBV2 to TRBJ1-6; possible D gene TRBD1, 6 bases. Input material: PBMCs or T cells enriched from blood (not recorded which). The sequence derives from a woman aged 45-65 years who had recovered from COVID-19. CDR3: CASRQGIYNSPLHF. The CDR3 nucleotides are TGTGCCAGCAGGCAGGGGATCTATAATTCACCCCTCCACTTT.